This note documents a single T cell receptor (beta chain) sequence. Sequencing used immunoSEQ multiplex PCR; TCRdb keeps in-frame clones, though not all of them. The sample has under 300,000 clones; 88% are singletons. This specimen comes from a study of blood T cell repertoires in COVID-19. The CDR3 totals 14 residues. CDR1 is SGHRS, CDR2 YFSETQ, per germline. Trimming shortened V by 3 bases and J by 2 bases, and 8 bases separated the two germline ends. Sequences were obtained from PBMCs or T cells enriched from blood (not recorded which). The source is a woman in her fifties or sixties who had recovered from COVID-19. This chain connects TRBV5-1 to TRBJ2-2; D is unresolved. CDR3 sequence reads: CASSSELNTGELFF. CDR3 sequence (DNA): TGCGCCAGCAGCTCCGAACTTAACACCGGGGAGCTGTTTTTT. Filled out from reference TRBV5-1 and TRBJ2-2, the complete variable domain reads KAGVTQTPRYLIKTRGQQVTLSCSPISGHRSVSWYQQTPGQGLQFLFEYFSETQRNKGNFPGRFSGRQFSNSRSEMNVSTLELGDSALYLCASSSELNTGELFFGEGSRLTVL.